Listed below are T cell receptor beta chains from one sample, sequenced in a study of blood T cells in healthy people across ages. TCRdb re-called the 5' RACE reads through MiXCR, storing one row per CDR3 protein. The sample consists of over a million distinct CDR3 sequences, 20% to 25% of them appearing once. The same sample was also used in a study of T cells of mothers and their children.

Input material: blood. These receptors originate from a girl between 2 and 10 years old in good health. The CDR3 runs from the conserved cysteine through the conserved F or W. A D gene is named only where the DNA matches it firmly. Size is omitted from some rows. Given values are once, few, many or a class for expanded clones.

TRBV14	TRBJ2-2	.	14	.	CASSPISSAGELFF	TGTGCCAGCAGCCCGATATCTTCCGCCGGGGAGCTGTTTTTT
TRBV6-1	TRBJ2-1	few	13	.	CASSRLVFGEQFF	TGTGCCAGCAGTAGACTAGTTTTCGGTGAGCAGTTCTTC
TRBV29-1	TRBJ1-2	few	14	.	CSVESFGADYGYTF	TGCAGCGTTGAATCGTTTGGGGCGGACTATGGCTACACCTTC
TRBV6-6	TRBJ1-5	.	15	.	CASRQPGGGNQPQHF	TGTGCCAGCAGGCAGCCGGGGGGAGGGAATCAGCCCCAGCATTTT
TRBV29-1	TRBJ2-7	.	13	.	CSVEPEEGDEQYF	TGCAGCGTTGAGCCTGAGGAGGGCGACGAGCAGTACTTC
TRBV9	TRBJ1-1	.	14	.	CASSVAKAGTEAFF	TGTGCCAGCAGCGTAGCCAAGGCGGGGACTGAAGCTTTCTTT
TRBV27	TRBJ2-5	.	14	TRBD1	CASSSIQGEETQYF	TGTGCCAGCAGTTCTATACAGGGGGAGGAGACCCAGTACTTC
TRBV29-1	TRBJ1-2	once	13	.	CSVDSGQSYGYTF	TGCAGCGTAGACAGCGGACAGTCCTATGGCTACACCTTC
TRBV4-2	TRBJ2-2	few	15	.	CASSVGGPYTGGLFF	TGTGCCAGCAGCGTCGGGGGGCCGTACACCGGGGGGCTGTTTTTT
TRBV12-5	TRBJ2-7	few	15	.	CASMPPNRDLHEQYF	TGTGCTAGTATGCCCCCCAACAGGGATCTCCACGAGCAGTACTTC
TRBV11-3	TRBJ2-1	.	16	TRBD2	CASSSTPGLVGNEQFF	TGTGCCAGCAGCTCCACGCCGGGACTAGTTGGAAATGAGCAGTTCTTC
TRBV20-1	TRBJ2-1	.	13	.	CSALQTNNYRQFF	TGCAGTGCTCTCCAGACAAACAATTATCGGCAGTTCTTC
TRBV4-2	TRBJ2-5	.	18	TRBD2	CASSQDGEGTSEKETQYF	TGTGCCAGCAGCCAAGATGGTGAAGGGACTAGCGAAAAAGAGACCCAGTACTTC
TRBV20-1	TRBJ1-4	.	13	TRBD1	CSARLTGGGKLFF	TGCAGTGCTAGACTGACAGGGGGCGGAAAACTGTTTTTT
TRBV29-1	TRBJ1-4	few	13	.	CSVRTSKNEKLFF	TGCAGCGTGAGGACAAGCAAAAATGAAAAACTGTTTTTT
TRBV5-1	TRBJ1-4	.	15	.	CASSLATGQQEKLFF	TGCGCCAGCAGCTTGGCAACTGGACAACAAGAAAAACTGTTTTTT
TRBV7-9	TRBJ1-2	few	15	TRBD1	CASSNPGTGSYGYTF	TGTGCCAGCAGCAACCCCGGGACAGGGTCCTATGGCTACACCTTC
TRBV12-3/TRBV12-4	TRBJ2-7	.	12	.	CASSSKWDPRYF	TGTGCCAGCAGTTCGAAATGGGATCCCCGGTACTTC
TRBV5-1	TRBJ1-4	few	18	.	CASSYRTPDVVTNEKLFF	TGCGCCAGCAGCTACCGAACCCCTGACGTGGTTACTAATGAAAAACTGTTTTTT
TRBV7-9	TRBJ2-5	.	15	TRBD1	CASSSRQGEWETQYF	TGTGCCAGCAGCTCCCGACAGGGGGAGTGGGAGACCCAGTACTTC
TRBV6-1	TRBJ2-3	.	18	TRBD2	CASSPGGAGAASTDTQYF	TGTGCCAGCAGCCCCGGTGGAGCGGGGGCTGCTAGCACAGATACGCAGTATTTT
TRBV9	TRBJ1-1	few	14	.	CASAPGGLNTEAFF	TGTGCCAGCGCCCCGGGAGGCTTGAACACTGAAGCTTTCTTT
TRBV29-1	TRBJ1-2	.	13	.	CSSLQEAPYGYTF	TGCTCTTCGTTACAGGAGGCCCCCTATGGCTACACCTTC
TRBV9	TRBJ2-7	.	15	.	CASSGGTPTPYEQYF	TGTGCCAGCAGCGGCGGGACTCCGACCCCCTACGAGCAGTACTTC
TRBV7-9	TRBJ2-3	.	15	.	CASSRLERPTDTQYF	TGTGCCAGCAGTCGTCTCGAGCGGCCCACAGATACGCAGTATTTT
TRBV20-1	TRBJ2-7	few	11	.	CSANLGYEQYF	TGCAGTGCTAATCTCGGTTACGAGCAGTACTTC
TRBV11-2	TRBJ1-1	few	15	TRBD1	CASTGTGIVATEAFF	TGTGCCAGCACAGGGACAGGGATCGTGGCCACTGAAGCTTTCTTT
TRBV6-5	TRBJ2-1	.	11	.	CASSNRAEQFF	TGTGCCAGCAGTAACAGGGCCGAGCAGTTCTTC
TRBV6-6	TRBJ1-1	.	15	.	CASSSAGAPNTEAFF	TGTGCCAGCAGTTCGGCAGGGGCACCGAACACTGAAGCTTTCTTT
TRBV29-1	TRBJ2-5	few	13	.	CSVDTGIQETQYF	TGCAGCGTTGACACGGGAATCCAAGAGACCCAGTACTTC
TRBV12-3/TRBV12-4	TRBJ2-7	few	16	.	CASSFRTGTLVYEQYF	TGTGCCAGCAGTTTCCGAACGGGTACATTGGTGTACGAGCAGTACTTC
TRBV12-5	TRBJ1-4	few	14	.	CASGFWGGNEKLFF	TGTGCTAGTGGTTTTTGGGGGGGAAATGAAAAACTGTTTTTT
TRBV28	TRBJ2-5	.	16	TRBD1	CASGSDRNYGEETQYF	TGTGCCAGCGGATCGGACAGGAATTACGGGGAAGAGACCCAGTACTTC
TRBV12-3/TRBV12-4	TRBJ2-4	.	15	.	CASTISDGTKNIQYF	TGTGCCAGCACCATCTCCGACGGAACCAAAAACATTCAGTACTTC
TRBV28	TRBJ2-7	few	14	.	CASSSETELYEQYF	TGTGCCAGCAGTTCTGAGACAGAACTATACGAGCAGTACTTC
TRBV7-2	TRBJ2-1	.	12	.	CASSLNHNEQFF	TGTGCCAGCAGCTTAAACCACAATGAGCAGTTCTTC
TRBV19	TRBJ1-1	few	18	TRBD1	CASSIHTGTGTWNTEAFF	TGTGCCAGTAGCATTCATACCGGGACAGGGACATGGAACACTGAAGCTTTCTTT
TRBV7-2	TRBJ2-3	.	13	.	CASSLFKPDTQYF	TGTGCCAGCAGCTTATTTAAGCCAGATACGCAGTATTTT
TRBV6-5	TRBJ2-1	.	13	.	CASSYAQGYEQFF	TGTGCCAGCAGTTACGCCCAGGGGTATGAGCAGTTCTTC
TRBV28	TRBJ2-3	.	14	.	CASSSNFLSDTQYF	TGTGCCAGCAGCTCAAACTTTCTGAGCGATACGCAGTATTTT
TRBV15	TRBJ2-1	.	16	TRBD2	CATSRERGSGRSEQFF	TGTGCCACCAGCAGAGAGAGAGGTAGCGGGAGGTCTGAGCAGTTCTTC
TRBV7-3	TRBJ2-1	few	15	.	CASSSGGEYRGLQFF	TGTGCCAGCAGTTCTGGAGGGGAATACAGGGGTCTTCAGTTCTTC